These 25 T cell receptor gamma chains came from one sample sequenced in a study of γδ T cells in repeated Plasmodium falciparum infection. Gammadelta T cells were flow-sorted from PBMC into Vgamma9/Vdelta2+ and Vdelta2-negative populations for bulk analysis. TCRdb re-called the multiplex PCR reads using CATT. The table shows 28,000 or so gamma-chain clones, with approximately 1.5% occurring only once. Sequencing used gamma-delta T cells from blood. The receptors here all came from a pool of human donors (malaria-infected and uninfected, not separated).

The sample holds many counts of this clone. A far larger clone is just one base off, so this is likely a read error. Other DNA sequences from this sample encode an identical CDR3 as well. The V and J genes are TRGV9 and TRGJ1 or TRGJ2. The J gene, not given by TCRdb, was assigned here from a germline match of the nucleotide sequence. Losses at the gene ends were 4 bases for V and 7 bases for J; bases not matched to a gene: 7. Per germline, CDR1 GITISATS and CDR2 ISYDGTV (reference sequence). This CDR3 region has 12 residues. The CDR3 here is CALWDPYYKKLF. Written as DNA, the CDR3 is TGTGCCTTGTGGGATCCCTACTATAAGAAACTCTTT.

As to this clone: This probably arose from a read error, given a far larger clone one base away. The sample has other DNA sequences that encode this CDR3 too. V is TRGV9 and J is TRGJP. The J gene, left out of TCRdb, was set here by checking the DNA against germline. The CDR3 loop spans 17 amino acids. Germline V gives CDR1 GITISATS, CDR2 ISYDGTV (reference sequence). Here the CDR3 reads CALWEVPQELGKKIKVF. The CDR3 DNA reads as TGTGCCTTGTGGGAGGTGCCTCAAGAGTTGGGCAAAAAGATCAAGGTATTT.

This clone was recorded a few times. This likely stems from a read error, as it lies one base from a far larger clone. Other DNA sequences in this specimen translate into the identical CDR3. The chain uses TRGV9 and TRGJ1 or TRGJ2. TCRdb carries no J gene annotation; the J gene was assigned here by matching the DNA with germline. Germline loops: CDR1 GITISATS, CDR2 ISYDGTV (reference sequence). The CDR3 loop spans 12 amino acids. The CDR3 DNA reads TGTGCCTTATGGGAGGTGCCCTATAAGAAACTCTTT. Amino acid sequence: CALWEVPYKKLF.

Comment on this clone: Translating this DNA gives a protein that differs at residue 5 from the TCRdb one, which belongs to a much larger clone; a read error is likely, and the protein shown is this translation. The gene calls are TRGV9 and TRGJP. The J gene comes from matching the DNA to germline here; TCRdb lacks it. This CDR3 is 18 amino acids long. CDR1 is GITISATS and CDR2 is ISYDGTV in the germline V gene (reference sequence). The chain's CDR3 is CALWGVEPQELGKKIKVF. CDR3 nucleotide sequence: TGTGCCTTGTGGGGGGTGGAACCTCAAGAGTTGGGCAAAAAAATCAAGGTATTT.

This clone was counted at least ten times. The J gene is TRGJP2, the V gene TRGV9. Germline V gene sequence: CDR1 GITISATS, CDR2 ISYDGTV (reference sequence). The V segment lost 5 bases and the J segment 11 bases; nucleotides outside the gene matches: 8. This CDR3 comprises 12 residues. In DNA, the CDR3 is TGTGCCTTGTGGGTACTGGGGTGGATCAAGACGTTT. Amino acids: CALWVLGWIKTF.

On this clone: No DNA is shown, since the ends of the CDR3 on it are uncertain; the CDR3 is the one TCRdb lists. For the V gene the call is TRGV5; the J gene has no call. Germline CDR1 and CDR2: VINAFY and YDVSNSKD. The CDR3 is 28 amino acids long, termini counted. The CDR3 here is CATWDSSNSLAVEQHWASQVSIGRIQHF.

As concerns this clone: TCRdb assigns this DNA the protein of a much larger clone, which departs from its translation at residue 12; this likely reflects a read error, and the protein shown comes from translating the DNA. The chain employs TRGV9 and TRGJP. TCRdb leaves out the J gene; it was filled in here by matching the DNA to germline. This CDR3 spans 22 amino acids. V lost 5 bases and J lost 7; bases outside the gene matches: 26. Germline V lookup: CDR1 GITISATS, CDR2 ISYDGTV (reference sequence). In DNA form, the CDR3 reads TGTGCCTTGTGGGCTAACCGGGAGCATACCATGAGATCCGAGTTGGGCAAAAAAATCAAGGTATTT. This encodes CALWANREHTMRSELGKKIKVF.

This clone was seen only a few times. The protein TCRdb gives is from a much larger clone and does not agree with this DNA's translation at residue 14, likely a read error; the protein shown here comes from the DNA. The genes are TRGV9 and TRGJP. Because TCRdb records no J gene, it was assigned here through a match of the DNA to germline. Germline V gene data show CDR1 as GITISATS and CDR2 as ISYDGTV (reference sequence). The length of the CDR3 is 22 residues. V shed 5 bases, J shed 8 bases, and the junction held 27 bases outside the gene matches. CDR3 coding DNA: TGTGCCTTGTGGGCTAACCGGGAGCATACCATGGGATCCAAGTTGGGCAAAAAAATCAAGGTATTT. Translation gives CALWANREHTMGSKLGKKIKVF.

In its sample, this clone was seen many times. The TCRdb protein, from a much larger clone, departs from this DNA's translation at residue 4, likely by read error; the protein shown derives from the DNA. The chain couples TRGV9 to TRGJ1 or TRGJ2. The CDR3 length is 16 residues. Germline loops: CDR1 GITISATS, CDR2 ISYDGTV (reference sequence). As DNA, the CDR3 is TGTGCCTTGCGGGAGGTGCACAATGGCGAAAATTATAAGAAACTCTTT. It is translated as CALREVHNGENYKKLF.

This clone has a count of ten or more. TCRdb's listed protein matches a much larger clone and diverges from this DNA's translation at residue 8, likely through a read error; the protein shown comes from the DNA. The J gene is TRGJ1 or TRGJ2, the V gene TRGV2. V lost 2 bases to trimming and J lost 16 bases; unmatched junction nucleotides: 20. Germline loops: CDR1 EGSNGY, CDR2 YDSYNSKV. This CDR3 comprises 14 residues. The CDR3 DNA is TGTGCCACCTGGGACGCATACGGTAAAGGCTTTCAGCTCTTT. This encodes CATWDAYGKGFQLF.

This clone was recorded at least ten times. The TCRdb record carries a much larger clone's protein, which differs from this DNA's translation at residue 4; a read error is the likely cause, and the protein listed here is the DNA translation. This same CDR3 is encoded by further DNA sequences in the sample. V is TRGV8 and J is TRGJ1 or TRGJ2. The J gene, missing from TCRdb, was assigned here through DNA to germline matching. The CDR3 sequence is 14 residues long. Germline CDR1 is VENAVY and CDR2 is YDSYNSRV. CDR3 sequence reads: CATRDNKNYYKKLF. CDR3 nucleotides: TGTGCCACCCGGGACAACAAGAATTATTATAAGAAACTCTTT.

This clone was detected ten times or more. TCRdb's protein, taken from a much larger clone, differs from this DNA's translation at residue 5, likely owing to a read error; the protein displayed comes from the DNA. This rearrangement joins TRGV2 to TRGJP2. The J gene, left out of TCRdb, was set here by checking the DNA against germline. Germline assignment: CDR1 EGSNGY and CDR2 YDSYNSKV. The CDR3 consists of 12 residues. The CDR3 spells CATWGGPWIKTF. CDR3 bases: TGTGCCACCTGGGGCGGGCCTTGGATCAAGACGTTT.

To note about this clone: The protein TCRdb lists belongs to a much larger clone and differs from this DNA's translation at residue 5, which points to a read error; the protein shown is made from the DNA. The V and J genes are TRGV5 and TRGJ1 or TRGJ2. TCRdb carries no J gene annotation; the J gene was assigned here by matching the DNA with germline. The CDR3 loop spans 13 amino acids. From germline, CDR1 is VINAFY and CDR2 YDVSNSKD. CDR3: CATWNRQPYKKLF. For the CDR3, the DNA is TGTGCCACCTGGAACAGACAGCCTTATAAGAAACTCTTT.

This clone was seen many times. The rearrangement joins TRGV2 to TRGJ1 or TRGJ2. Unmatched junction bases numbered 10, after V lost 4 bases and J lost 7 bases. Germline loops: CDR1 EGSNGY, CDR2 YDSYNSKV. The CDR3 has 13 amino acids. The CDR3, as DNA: TGTGCCACCTGGGAGGGGGCGGGGTATAAGAAACTCTTT. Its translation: CATWEGAGYKKLF.

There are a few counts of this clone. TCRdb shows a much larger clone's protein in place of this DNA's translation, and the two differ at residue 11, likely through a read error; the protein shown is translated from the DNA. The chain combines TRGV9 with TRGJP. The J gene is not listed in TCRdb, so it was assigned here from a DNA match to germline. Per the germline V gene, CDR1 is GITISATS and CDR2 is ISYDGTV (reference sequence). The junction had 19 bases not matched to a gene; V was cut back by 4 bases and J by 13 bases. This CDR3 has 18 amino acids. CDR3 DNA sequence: TGTGCCTTGTGGGACCAGGGCGCTTTTGGGTTTGGCAAAAAAATCAAGGTATTT. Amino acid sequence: CALWDQGAFGFGKKIKVF.

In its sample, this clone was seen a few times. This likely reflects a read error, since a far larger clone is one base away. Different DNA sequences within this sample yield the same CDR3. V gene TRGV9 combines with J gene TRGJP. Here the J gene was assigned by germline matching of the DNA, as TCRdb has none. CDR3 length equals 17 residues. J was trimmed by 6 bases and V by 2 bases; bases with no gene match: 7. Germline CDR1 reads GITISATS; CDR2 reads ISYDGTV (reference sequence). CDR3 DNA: TGTGCCTTGTGGGAGGCTACTCTAGAGTTGGGCAAAAAAATCAAGGTATTT. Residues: CALWEATLELGKKIKVF.

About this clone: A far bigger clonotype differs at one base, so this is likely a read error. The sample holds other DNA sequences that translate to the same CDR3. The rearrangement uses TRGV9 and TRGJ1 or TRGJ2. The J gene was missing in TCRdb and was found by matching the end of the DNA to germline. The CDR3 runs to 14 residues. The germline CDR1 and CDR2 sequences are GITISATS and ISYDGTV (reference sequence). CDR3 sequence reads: CALWEVASYYKKLF. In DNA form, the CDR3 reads TGCGCCTTGTGGGAGGTCGCCTCCTATTATAAGAAACTCTTT.

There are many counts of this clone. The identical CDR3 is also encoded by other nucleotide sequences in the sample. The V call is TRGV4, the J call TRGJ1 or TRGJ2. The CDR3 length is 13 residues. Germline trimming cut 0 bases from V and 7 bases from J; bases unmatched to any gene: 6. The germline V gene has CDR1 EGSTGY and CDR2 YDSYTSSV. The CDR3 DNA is TGTGCCACCTGGGATGGGTCTGGGTATAAGAAACTCTTT. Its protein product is CATWDGSGYKKLF.

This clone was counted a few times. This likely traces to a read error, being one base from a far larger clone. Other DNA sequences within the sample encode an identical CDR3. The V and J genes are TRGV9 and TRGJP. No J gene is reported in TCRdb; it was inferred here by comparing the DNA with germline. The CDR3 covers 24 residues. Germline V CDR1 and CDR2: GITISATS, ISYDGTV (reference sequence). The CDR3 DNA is TGTGCTTTGTGGGAGGTGCACCCCCGGGGTCACAATACCCGGCAAGAGTTGGGCAAAAAAATCAAGGTATTT. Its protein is CALWEVHPRGHNTRQELGKKIKVF.

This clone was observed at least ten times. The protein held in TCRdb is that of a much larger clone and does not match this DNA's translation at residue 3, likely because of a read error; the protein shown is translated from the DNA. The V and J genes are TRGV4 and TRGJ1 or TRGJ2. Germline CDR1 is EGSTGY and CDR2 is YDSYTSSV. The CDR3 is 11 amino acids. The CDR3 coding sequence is TGTGCCGCCTGGGATGGGCCTGGGAAACTCTTT. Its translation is CAAWDGPGKLF.

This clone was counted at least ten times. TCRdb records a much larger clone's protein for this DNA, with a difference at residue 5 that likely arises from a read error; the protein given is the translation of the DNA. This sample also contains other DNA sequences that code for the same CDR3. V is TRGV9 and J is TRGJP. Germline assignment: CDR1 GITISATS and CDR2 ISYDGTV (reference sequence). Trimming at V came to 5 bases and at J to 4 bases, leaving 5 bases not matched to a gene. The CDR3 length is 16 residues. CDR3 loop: CALWGTQELGKKIKVF. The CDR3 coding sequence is TGTGCCTTGTGGGGGACCCAAGAGTTGGGCAAAAAAATCAAGGTATTT.

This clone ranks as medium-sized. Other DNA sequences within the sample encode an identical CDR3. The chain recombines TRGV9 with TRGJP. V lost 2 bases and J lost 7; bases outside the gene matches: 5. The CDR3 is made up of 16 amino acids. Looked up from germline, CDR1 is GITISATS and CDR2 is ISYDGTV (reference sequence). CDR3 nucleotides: TGTGCCTTGTGGGAGGCCCTCGAGTTGGGCAAAAAAATCAAGGTATTT. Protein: CALWEALELGKKIKVF.

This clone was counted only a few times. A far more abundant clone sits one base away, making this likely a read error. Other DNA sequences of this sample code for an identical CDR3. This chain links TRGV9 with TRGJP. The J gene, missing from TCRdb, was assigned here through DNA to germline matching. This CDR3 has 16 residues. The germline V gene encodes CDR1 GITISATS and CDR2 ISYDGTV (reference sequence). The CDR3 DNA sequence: TGTGCCTTGTGGGAGGCTAAGGAGTTGGGTAAAAAAATCAAGGTATTT. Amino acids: CALWEAKELGKKIKVF.

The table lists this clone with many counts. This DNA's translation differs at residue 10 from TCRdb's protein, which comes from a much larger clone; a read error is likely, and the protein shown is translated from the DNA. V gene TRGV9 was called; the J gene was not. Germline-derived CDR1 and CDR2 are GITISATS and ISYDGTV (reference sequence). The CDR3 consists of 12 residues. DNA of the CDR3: TGTGCCTTGTGGGAGCCCCGAGTGAAGAGACTCTTT. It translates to CALWEPRVKRLF.

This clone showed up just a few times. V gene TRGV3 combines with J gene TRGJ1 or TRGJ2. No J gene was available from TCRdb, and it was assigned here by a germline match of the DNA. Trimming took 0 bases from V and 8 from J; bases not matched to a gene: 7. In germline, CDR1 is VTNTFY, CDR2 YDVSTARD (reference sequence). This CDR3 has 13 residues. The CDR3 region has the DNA TGTGCCACCTGGGACAGGCGGGTGGATAAGAAACTCTTT. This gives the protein CATWDRRVDKKLF.